These 23 T cell receptor beta chains were sequenced from one sample in a study of blood T cells in healthy people across ages. Together with a sample-barcoded 5' primer, a J-beta primer mix was included in a second PCR lasting about 7 to 11 cycles. MiXCR was run by TCRdb on the 5' RACE reads, yielding one entry per CDR3 protein. The sample contains 2 million or so distinct CDR3 sequences, around half of which appear only once. Sequencing was performed on blood. These receptors were collected from a middle-aged woman in good health.

The CDR3 DNA reads TGTGCCAGCAGTCAGGGACTAGCGGGGGCAGTATACGAGCAGTACTTC. Translated: CASSQGLAGAVYEQYF. The rearrangement uses TRBV6-5 and TRBJ2-5; 14 bases agree with TRBD2. The J call may be mistaken, given a closer DNA end match to TRBJ2-7. The germline V gene encodes CDR1 MNHEY and CDR2 SVGAGI. The CDR3 totals 16 residues.

The chain couples TRBV6-1 to TRBJ2-1, with a tentative D call TRBD2 (6 bases). Between the trimmed V and J ends, which lost 8 bases and 3 bases, there was a span of 11 bases. The CDR3 runs to 13 residues. CDR1 MNHNS and CDR2 SASEGT come from the germline V gene. The CDR3 DNA follows: TGTGCCAGCGGGACTCATGTCTACAATGAGCAGTTCTTC. Translating gives CASGTHVYNEQFF.

The CDR3 spells CASRLAEKLFF. The CDR3 DNA reads TGTGCCAGCAGGTTGGCGGAAAAACTGTTTTTT. The chain has TRBV6-2 or TRBV6-3 and TRBJ1-4; no clear D gene. Looked up from germline, CDR1 is MNHEY and CDR2 is SVGEGT. This CDR3 contains 11 residues. With 6 bases removed from V and 8 bases from J, the gap between germline ends came to 7 bases.

This chain uses TRBV4-3 with TRBJ2-5, with no clear D. The germline CDR1 and CDR2 sequences are LGHNA and YSLEER. This CDR3 comprises 15 residues. V was pared by 0 bases and J by 5 bases, with 13 bases between. CDR3 sequence (DNA): TGCGCCAGCAGCCAAGAATCGACGTTTGGGGAGACCCAGTACTTC. Translated: CASSQESTFGETQYF.

The genes are TRBV7-2 and TRBJ2-3; D may be TRBD1 or TRBD2 (6 bases each). V gave up 5 bases and J gave up 2 bases, with 14 bases separating them. CDR1 is SGHTA and CDR2 is FQGNSA in the germline V gene. The CDR3 length is 15 residues. CDR3 in amino acids: CASSRGQLTTDTQYF. CDR3 nucleotide sequence: TGTGCCAGCAGCCGGGGGCAGCTGACCACAGATACGCAGTATTTT.

This chain joins TRBV6-1 and TRBJ2-5; 14 nucleotides agree with TRBD2. This CDR3 is built from 16 residues. The V and J ends lost 8 bases and 1 base, in that order; junction bases with no gene match: 6. Germline assignment: CDR1 MNHNS and CDR2 SASEGT. The chain's CDR3 is CASGTGTSGGQETQYF. As DNA, the CDR3 is TGTGCCAGCGGTACCGGGACTAGCGGGGGCCAAGAGACCCAGTACTTC.

In this sample, this clonotype turned up a few times. The chain recombines TRBV4-3 with TRBJ1-2; tentatively, D is TRBD1 (5 bases). This CDR3 region has 14 residues. V dropped 2 bases and J dropped 8 bases, with 15 bases sitting between them. CDR1 LGHNA and CDR2 YSLEER come from the germline V gene. CDR3 coding DNA: TGCGCCAGCAGCCAAAGGGGTAGCCACTCCGGCTACACCTTC. Its translation is CASSQRGSHSGYTF.

J is TRBJ2-3 and V is TRBV3-1; D is undetermined. The CDR3 runs to 13 residues. V was pared by 5 bases and J by 6 bases, with 12 bases between. Per germline, CDR1 LGHDT and CDR2 YNNKEL (reference sequence). The CDR3 DNA reads as TGTGCCAGCAGCGTAGGTAGGTGGGATACGCAGTATTTT. As protein: CASSVGRWDTQYF.

The chain links TRBV15 to TRBJ2-1, with D unresolved. This CDR3 spans 11 amino acids. V shed 4 bases and J shed 10 bases, with 8 bases lying between them. The germline gives CDR1 LNHNV, CDR2 YYDKDF (reference sequence). Here the CDR3 reads CATSKKVEQFF. The CDR3 coding sequence is TGTGCCACCAGCAAGAAGGTCGAGCAGTTCTTC.

This clonotype was seen only a few times. The rearrangement joins TRBV7-2 to TRBJ2-7; TRBD2 agrees at 9 bases. The CDR3 has 15 residues. With 5 bases clipped from V and 4 bases from J, the junction kept 9 bases outside the gene matches. Germline V lookup: CDR1 SGHTA, CDR2 FQGNSA. This chain's CDR3 is CASSKAAGGLYEQYF. The CDR3 DNA follows: TGTGCCAGCAGCAAGGCAGCGGGGGGCCTTTACGAGCAGTACTTC.

This clonotype was picked up a small number of times. The rearrangement links TRBV28 to TRBJ1-4, with D uncertain. Trimming removed 2 bases from V and 0 bases from J, with 10 bases in between. The germline V gene encodes CDR1 MDHEN and CDR2 SYDVKM. This CDR3 is 16 amino acids long. The CDR3, as DNA: TGTGCCAGCAGTTTACCAGGACCAGCAACTAATGAAAAACTGTTTTTT. Amino acids: CASSLPGPATNEKLFF.

V is TRBV28 and J is TRBJ2-5, with a tentative D call TRBD2 (5 bases). The CDR3 spans 13 residues. Germline lookup yields CDR1 MDHEN and CDR2 SYDVKM. The V and J ends lost 6 bases and 4 bases respectively, with 12 bases between them. In DNA, the CDR3 is TGTGCCAGCAGACCTAGACTAACAGAGACCCAGTACTTC. This gives the protein CASRPRLTETQYF.

This clonotype was recorded a few times. The CDR3 spells CSAMDRPHTQYF. The CDR3 nucleotides read TGCAGTGCTATGGACCGCCCGCATACGCAGTATTTT. V gene TRBV20-1 combines with J gene TRBJ2-3; no clear D gene. Trimming removed 4 bases from V and 7 bases from J, with 12 bases in between. There are 12 residues in the CDR3. CDR1 is DFQATT and CDR2 is SNEGSKA in the germline V gene (reference sequence).

The genes are TRBV7-2 and TRBJ2-3, with 9 nucleotides matching TRBD2. V lost 9 bases, J lost 2 bases, and 12 bases stayed unmatched. This CDR3 region has 16 residues. Per the germline V gene, CDR1 is SGHTA and CDR2 is FQGNSA. In DNA, the CDR3 is TGTGCCAGTAGATACCGCGGGGGGGCAACCACAGATACGCAGTATTTT. This sequence encodes CASRYRGGATTDTQYF.

The J gene is TRBJ2-6, the V gene TRBV6-5; TRBD1 agrees at 8 bases. This CDR3 is 18 amino acids long. Trimming cost V 2 bases and J 0 bases; bases outside gene matches: 6. Germline V lookup: CDR1 MNHEY, CDR2 SVGAGI. The DNA of the CDR3 is TGTGCCAGCAGTTACCGTGGACAGGGTAGCTCTGGGGCCAACGTCCTGACTTTC. Translated, it gives CASSYRGQGSSGANVLTF.

The chain employs TRBV3-1 and TRBJ2-4; 9 bases fit TRBD1. Germline loops: CDR1 LGHDT, CDR2 YNNKEL (reference sequence). This CDR3 contains 13 residues. V trimming: 7 bases; J trimming: 7 bases; junction bases outside the gene matches: 5. The CDR3 DNA reads TGTGCCAGCACTACAGGGGGCTTGAACATTCAGTACTTC. It codes for CASTTGGLNIQYF.

This clonotype occurred a few times. This chain uses TRBV7-9 with TRBJ2-5, with 7 bases identical to TRBD2. After removal of 5 bases from V and 5 bases from J, the junction contained 8 bases not matched to a gene. In germline, CDR1 is SEHNR, CDR2 FQNEAQ (reference sequence). The CDR3 consists of 14 residues. CDR3 in DNA: TGTGCCAGCAGCCTGCGTATTAGCGGGGAGACCCAGTACTTC. Protein sequence: CASSLRISGETQYF.

The gene calls are TRBV7-2 and TRBJ2-7; 7 nucleotides agree with TRBD1. From germline, CDR1 is SGHTA and CDR2 FQGNSA. The J segment lost 0 bases and the V segment lost 5 bases, leaving 7 bases of the junction unmatched. The CDR3 is 15 amino acids. The CDR3 bases are TGTGCCAGCAGCCAGTACCGGGACAGCTCCTACGAGCAGTACTTC. It is translated as CASSQYRDSSYEQYF.

The genes are TRBV6-2 or TRBV6-3 and TRBJ2-4; no clear D. The V end was cut by 2 bases, the J end by 13 bases, with 9 bases between. The CDR3 covers 11 residues. Germline CDR1 MNHEY, CDR2 SVGEGT. The CDR3 bases are TGTGCCAGCAGTTACCCGGACGGGCAGTACTTC. The encoded protein is CASSYPDGQYF.

The rearrangement links TRBV7-9 to TRBJ2-1; 8 bases agree with TRBD2. The CDR3 is made up of 17 amino acids. V lost 3 bases, J lost 7 bases, and 14 bases stayed unmatched. From germline, CDR1 is SEHNR and CDR2 FQNEAQ (reference sequence). Here the CDR3 DNA reads TGTGCCAGCAGCTTGTTTGCACGCGGGGGGACGTGGAATGAGCAGTTCTTC. Translating gives CASSLFARGGTWNEQFF.

The chain recombines TRBV6-2 or TRBV6-3 with TRBJ1-5, with D perhaps TRBD1 (5 bases). Per the germline V gene, CDR1 is MNHEY and CDR2 is SVGEGT. The CDR3 spans 16 residues. The germline V and J ends were trimmed by 6 bases and 2 bases, with 17 bases remaining between them. The CDR3 loop is CASSPHLGPGNQPQHF. The DNA of the CDR3 is TGTGCCAGCAGCCCTCACTTGGGGCCAGGCAATCAGCCCCAGCATTTT.

J is TRBJ1-5 and V is TRBV20-1, with 9 nucleotides matching TRBD1. CDR3 length: 13 residues. Losses at the gene ends were 3 bases for V and 4 bases for J; bases not matched to a gene: 1. Germline values: CDR1 DFQATT, CDR2 SNEGSKA (reference sequence). The CDR3: CSASDRGNQPQHF. CDR3 bases: TGCAGTGCTAGCGACAGGGGGAATCAGCCCCAGCATTTT.

This clonotype has just a few counts. The V and J genes are TRBV20-1 and TRBJ1-2, with D possibly TRBD1 on 5 matching bases. The CDR3 is 13 residues long. Germline CDR1 and CDR2: DFQATT and SNEGSKA (reference sequence). Trimming took 5 bases from V and 4 from J, leaving 14 bases between them. The CDR3 is CSAGGLTLYGYTF. CDR3 nucleotide sequence: TGCAGTGCTGGGGGTTTAACACTCTATGGCTACACCTTC.